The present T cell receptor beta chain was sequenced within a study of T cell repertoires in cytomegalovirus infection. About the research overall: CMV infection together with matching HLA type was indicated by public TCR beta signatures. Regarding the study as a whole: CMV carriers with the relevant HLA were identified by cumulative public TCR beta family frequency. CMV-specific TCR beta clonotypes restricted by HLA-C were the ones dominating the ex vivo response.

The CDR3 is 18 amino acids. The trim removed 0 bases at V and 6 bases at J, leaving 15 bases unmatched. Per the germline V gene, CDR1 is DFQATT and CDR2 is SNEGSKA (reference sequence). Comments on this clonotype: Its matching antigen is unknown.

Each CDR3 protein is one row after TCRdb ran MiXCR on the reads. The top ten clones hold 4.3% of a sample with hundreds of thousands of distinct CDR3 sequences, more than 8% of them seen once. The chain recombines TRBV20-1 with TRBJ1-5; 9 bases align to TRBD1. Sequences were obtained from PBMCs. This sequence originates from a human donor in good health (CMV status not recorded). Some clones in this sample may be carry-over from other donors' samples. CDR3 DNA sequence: TGCAGTGCTAGAGAGTACCGCGGCGGGACAGGGTGGAGTCAGCCCCAGCATTTT. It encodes CSAREYRGGTGWSQPQHF.